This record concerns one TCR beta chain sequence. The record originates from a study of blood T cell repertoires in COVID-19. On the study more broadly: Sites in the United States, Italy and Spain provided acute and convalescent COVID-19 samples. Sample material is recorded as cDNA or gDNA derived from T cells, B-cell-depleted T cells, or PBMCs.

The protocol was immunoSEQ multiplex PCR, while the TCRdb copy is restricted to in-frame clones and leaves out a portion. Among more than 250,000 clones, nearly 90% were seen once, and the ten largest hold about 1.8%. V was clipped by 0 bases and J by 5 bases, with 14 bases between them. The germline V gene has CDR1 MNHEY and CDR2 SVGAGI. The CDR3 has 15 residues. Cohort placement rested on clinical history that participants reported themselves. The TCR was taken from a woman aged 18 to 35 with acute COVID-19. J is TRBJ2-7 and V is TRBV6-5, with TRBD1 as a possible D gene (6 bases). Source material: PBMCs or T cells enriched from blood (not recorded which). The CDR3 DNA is TGTGCCAGCAGTTACTCGACAGGTTCGTCGCACGAGCAGTACTTC. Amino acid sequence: CASSYSTGSSHEQYF.